Presented here are 24 T cell receptor beta chains from one specimen sequenced in a study of T cell responses to AZD1222 COVID-19 vaccine. TCRdb's copy holds only in-frame clones and misses some; the assay was immunoSEQ multiplex PCR. The repertoire consists of under 150,000 clones, with 70% to 90% occurring once and the leading ten covering more than 12%. This sample comprised peripheral blood, obtained on day 0 of AZD1222 vaccination. These receptors were collected from an adult in good health.

V usage is TRBV27 and J usage is TRBJ1-2; D is perhaps TRBD1 (5 bases). CDR1 and CDR2 from the germline V gene are MNHEY and SMNVEV (reference sequence). The CDR3 contains 16 residues. Trimming stripped 5 bases from V and 4 bases from J, with 20 bases between. CDR3 bases: TGTGCCAGCAGTGCCCCGCCGGGACGGGGAGCCTATGGCTACACCTTC. Translated: CASSAPPGRGAYGYTF.

The chain has TRBV11-2 and TRBJ1-1; no firm D call. V was clipped by 3 bases and J by 2 bases, with 7 bases between them. Germline assignment: CDR1 SGHAT and CDR2 FQNNGV. CDR3 length: 13 amino acids. The chain's CDR3 is CASSFSGNTEAFF. The CDR3 bases are TGTGCCAGCAGCTTCTCCGGCAACACTGAAGCTTTCTTT. The entire variable domain, with the rest obtained from reference TRBV11-2 and TRBJ1-1, is as follows: EAGVAQSPRYKIIEKRQSVAFWCNPISGHATLYWYQQILGQGPKLLIQFQNNGVVDDSQLPKDRFSAERLKGVDSTLKIQPAKLEDSAVYLCASSFSGNTEAFFGQGTRLTVV.

In its sample, this clone was seen a few times. This chain links TRBV18 with TRBJ1-2; possibly TRBD1 for D (5 bases). The V and J ends lost 3 bases and 1 base respectively, with 9 bases between them. CDR3 length: 14 residues. Germline V gives CDR1 KGHSH, CDR2 LQKENI. The chain's CDR3 is CASSPDILNYGYTF. The CDR3 DNA reads as TGTGCCAGCTCACCGGACATTCTTAACTATGGCTACACCTTC. Supplemented by reference TRBV18 and TRBJ1-2, the full variable domain reads NAGVMQNPRHLVRRRGQEARLRCSPMKGHSHVYWYRQLPEEGLKFMVYLQKENIIDESGMPKERFSAEFPKEGPSILRIQQVVRGDSAAYFCASSPDILNYGYTFGSGTRLTVV.

The V and J genes are TRBV5-1 and TRBJ2-5, with D perhaps matching TRBD1 (5 bases). CDR1 and CDR2 from the germline V gene are SGHRS and YFSETQ. V dropped 2 bases and J dropped 5 bases, with 10 bases sitting between them. The CDR3 runs to 13 residues. This CDR3 is CASSFQGRETQYF. In DNA, the CDR3 is TGCGCCAGCAGCTTTCAGGGTCGGGAGACCCAGTACTTC.

The CDR3 protein is CASLSTLYNEQFF. The DNA of the CDR3 is TGTGCCAGCCTGTCGACCCTCTACAATGAGCAGTTCTTC. J is TRBJ2-1 and V is TRBV5-8; D gene ambiguous. The ends were cut back, 7 bases at V and 3 bases at J, with 11 bases in the middle. Per germline, CDR1 SGHTS and CDR2 YDEGEE. The CDR3 has 13 residues.

This sequence joins TRBV21-1 and TRBJ2-7. TRBV21-1 is a recognized pseudogene. The CDR3 length is 16 residues. The CDR3 DNA reads as TGTGCCAGCAGCAAGGGACGATACTTGAGCTCCTACGAGCAGTACTTC. It is translated as CASSKGRYLSSYEQYF.

The J gene is TRBJ2-7, the V gene TRBV19; 8 bases match TRBD2. CDR1 and CDR2 from the germline V gene are LNHDA and SQIVND (reference sequence). V shed 6 bases and J 4 bases; nucleotides not matched to a gene: 5. The CDR3 extends over 13 amino acids. The CDR3 reads CASSMIAGYEQYF. The CDR3 DNA sequence: TGTGCCAGTAGCATGATAGCGGGGTACGAGCAGTACTTC.

V usage is TRBV5-1 and J usage is TRBJ1-1; D remains ambiguous. Germline V lookup: CDR1 SGHRS, CDR2 YFSETQ. With 2 bases removed from V and 1 base from J, the gap between germline ends came to 3 bases. The CDR3 loop spans 12 amino acids. CDR3 DNA: TGCGCCAGCAGCTTCCAGAACACTGAAGCTTTCTTT. It translates to CASSFQNTEAFF.

J is TRBJ2-3 and V is TRBV24-1; D remains unclear. The CDR3 extends over 12 amino acids. V lost 6 bases to trimming and J lost 1 base, with 4 bases between them. The germline CDR1 and CDR2 sequences are KGHDR and SFDVKD. The CDR3 loop reads CATSRGTDTQYF. In DNA form, the CDR3 reads TGTGCCACCAGTAGAGGCACAGATACGCAGTATTTT.

The V and J genes are TRBV5-4 and TRBJ1-6; tentative D call: TRBD1 (6 bases). In germline, CDR1 is SGHNT, CDR2 YYREEE (reference sequence). Trimming took 0 bases from V and 7 from J, leaving 11 bases between them. The CDR3 is made up of 15 amino acids. In nucleotides, the CDR3 is TGTGCCAGCAGCTTGGATGGCAGGGGAAATTCACCCCTCCACTTT. Amino acids: CASSLDGRGNSPLHF.

The chain recombines TRBV28 with TRBJ1-4, with a possible D match to TRBD1 (5 bases). The CDR3 length is 14 residues. Germline V lookup: CDR1 MDHEN, CDR2 SYDVKM. Trimming removed 2 bases from V and 6 bases from J, with 10 bases in between. The CDR3 loop is CASSLEAGHEKLFF. The CDR3 nucleotides are TGTGCCAGCAGTTTAGAGGCGGGGCATGAAAAACTGTTTTTT. Full variable domain (missing parts from reference TRBV28 and TRBJ1-4): DVKVTQSSRYLVKRTGEKVFLECVQDMDHENMFWYRQDPGLGLRLIYFSYDVKMKEKGDIPEGYSVSREKKERFSLILESASTNQTSMYLCASSLEAGHEKLFFGSGTQLSVL.

Regarding this clone: The same CDR3 can be traced to other DNA sequences in this sample. The chain joins TRBV12-3 or TRBV12-4 to TRBJ1-2; TRBD1 matches at 7 bases. J was trimmed by 2 bases and V by 6 bases; bases with no gene match: 3. CDR3 length: 13 amino acids. The CDR3 region has the DNA TGTGCCAGCAGCTTGGGACAGAACTATGGCTACACCTTC. Its protein product is CASSLGQNYGYTF.

V and J are TRBV28 and TRBJ1-3, with unresolved D. The CDR3 covers 12 residues. CDR1 MDHEN and CDR2 SYDVKM come from the germline V gene. The V gene lost 4 bases and the J gene lost 3 bases, with 4 bases spanning the gap. This CDR3 reads CASSWRGNTIYF. The DNA for the CDR3 is TGTGCCAGCAGTTGGCGTGGAAACACCATATATTTT.

J is TRBJ1-2 and V is TRBV19; D is perhaps TRBD1 (5 bases). The germline CDR1 and CDR2 sequences are LNHDA and SQIVND (reference sequence). This CDR3 comprises 14 residues. V gave up 5 bases and J gave up 0 bases, with 10 bases separating them. The CDR3 coding sequence is TGTGCCAGTAGTCCAGGGCCTGCTAACTATGGCTACACCTTC. Protein product: CASSPGPANYGYTF.

The CDR3 is CATSRDGGVQQPQHF. CDR3 DNA: TGTGCCACCAGCAGAGACGGAGGGGTGCAACAGCCCCAGCATTTT. The chain links TRBV15 to TRBJ1-5, with TRBD1 as a possible D gene (5 bases). Germline V CDR1 and CDR2: LNHNV, YYDKDF (reference sequence). V lost 0 bases and J lost 7, with 13 bases in between. This CDR3 has 15 residues.

The chain joins TRBV7-2 to TRBJ2-1; no reliable D call. The germline V gene encodes CDR1 SGHTA and CDR2 FQGNSA. This CDR3 region has 15 residues. The V and J ends lost 6 bases and 2 bases respectively, with 14 bases between them. CDR3 amino acids: CASSRDNPPYNEQFF. CDR3 nucleotide sequence: TGTGCCAGCAGTCGTGACAACCCCCCCTACAATGAGCAGTTCTTC.

This clone was seen only a few times. The CDR3 DNA follows: TGCGCCAGCAGCCGCCTTGGCGGGGGATACAATGAGCAGTTCTTC. Translated: CASSRLGGGYNEQFF. The gene calls are TRBV4-1 and TRBJ2-1, with TRBD2 identical over 7 bases. V trimming: 4 bases; J trimming: 4 bases; junction bases outside the gene matches: 7. Germline loops: CDR1 MGHRA, CDR2 YSYEKL. The CDR3 sequence is 15 residues long.

This chain uses TRBV6-5 with TRBJ1-2; possibly TRBD1 for D (6 bases). Per germline, CDR1 MNHEY and CDR2 SVGAGI. The V gene lost 5 bases and the J gene lost 2 bases, with 9 bases spanning the gap. This CDR3 is built from 13 residues. DNA of the CDR3: TGTGCCAGCAGTAAAACAGGGAACTATGGCTACACCTTC. It codes for CASSKTGNYGYTF.

The rearrangement links TRBV11-3 to TRBJ2-1, with D hard to call. This CDR3 has 18 amino acids. Germline V lookup: CDR1 SGHNT, CDR2 YENEEA. The ends were cut back, 0 bases at V and 1 base at J, with 16 bases in the middle. The CDR3 region is CASSLERFGEPSYNEQFF. CDR3 in DNA: TGTGCCAGCAGCTTAGAGAGGTTTGGAGAACCGTCCTACAATGAGCAGTTCTTC.

The count of this clone is one. The chain combines TRBV7-3 with TRBJ1-4, with no clear D. Trimming stripped 2 bases from V and 0 bases from J, with 10 bases between. The CDR3 runs 16 residues. Germline lookup yields CDR1 SGHTA and CDR2 FQGTGA. CDR3 DNA sequence: TGTGCCAGCAGCTTAGACGGACCTGCAACTAATGAAAAACTGTTTTTT. It encodes CASSLDGPATNEKLFF.

The chain combines TRBV5-1 with TRBJ1-3, with D unresolved. The CDR3 runs to 15 residues. Germline V CDR1 and CDR2: SGHRS, YFSETQ. V was trimmed by 4 bases and J by 0 bases, leaving 11 bases between them. CDR3 loop: CASSPSLSSGNTIYF. CDR3 nucleotides: TGCGCCAGCAGCCCTTCATTGAGCTCTGGAAACACCATATATTTT.

This clone showed up just once. The chain is built from TRBV28 and TRBJ1-5; 7 positions agree with TRBD1. The CDR3 consists of 17 residues. Germline CDR1 is MDHEN and CDR2 is SYDVKM. The V segment lost 5 bases and the J segment 2 bases; nucleotides outside the gene matches: 12. This CDR3 is CASSTSSGTAGNQPQHF. CDR3 nucleotides: TGTGCCAGCAGTACGTCTTCCGGGACAGCTGGCAATCAGCCCCAGCATTTT.

The rearrangement links TRBV6-5 to TRBJ1-4; tentatively, D is TRBD1 (5 bases). V was shortened by 7 bases and J by 6 bases, with 15 bases between the two germline ends. This CDR3 spans 14 amino acids. The V gene's germline CDR1 is MNHEY and CDR2 SVGAGI. CDR3 residues: CASTIARGYEKLFF. Here the CDR3 DNA reads TGTGCCAGCACCATCGCGCGGGGGTATGAAAAACTGTTTTTT.

The V gene is TRBV18, the J gene TRBJ1-5; the D is unclear. Looked up from germline, CDR1 is KGHSH and CDR2 is LQKENI. The CDR3 consists of 13 residues. V was trimmed by 9 bases and J by 7 bases, leaving 16 bases between them. CDR3 in amino acids: CASGSGEEQPQHF. The CDR3 nucleotides are TGTGCCAGTGGGTCCGGGGAGGAACAGCCCCAGCATTTT.